This is a list of T cell receptor beta chains from one sample in a study of regulatory T cells in long-lasting Graves disease. A single record per CDR3 protein comes from TCRdb applying MiXCR to the multiplex PCR reads. In the table there are hundreds of thousands of distinct CDR3 sequences, around 30% of which are singletons. The source was peripheral blood mononuclear cells (PBMCs), collected when the disease was refractory, from a patient treated with antithyroid drugs. Receptor source: a female donor with Graves disease. CDR3s include the opening cysteine and the closing phenylalanine or tryptophan. D genes are given only for firm matches. Size values are once, few and many counts, or a class for expanded clones, and some rows have none.

v_call	d_call	j_call	clone_size	cdr3_nt	cdr3_aa
TRBV15	-	TRBJ1-4	-	TGTGCCACCAGCAAAACCCGGGAAGCTAATGAAAAACTGTTTTTT	CATSKTREANEKLFF
TRBV28	TRBD1	TRBJ1-1	many	TGTGCCAGCAGTTCGACAGGGGTGATCACTGAAGCTTTCTTT	CASSSTGVITEAFF
TRBV19	TRBD1	TRBJ2-7	-	TGTGCCAGTAGTGGCCGGGACAGTTACCCCTACGAGCAGTACTTC	CASSGRDSYPYEQYF
TRBV14	-	TRBJ2-7	-	TGTGCCAGCAGCCAAACGACAGGATACTACGAGCAGTACTTC	CASSQTTGYYEQYF
TRBV28	-	TRBJ2-7	many	TGTGCCAGCAGTTTAAGCGGGCACTCCTACGAGCAGTACTTC	CASSLSGHSYEQYF
TRBV7-8	TRBD1	TRBJ1-4	few	TGTGCCAGCAGCCGCGGGACAGGGGACCATGAAAAACTGTTTTTT	CASSRGTGDHEKLFF
TRBV18	TRBD1	TRBJ1-1	-	TGTGCCAGCTCACCAAGGGGACAGGGGTCGAACACTGAAGCTTTCTTT	CASSPRGQGSNTEAFF
TRBV11-2	-	TRBJ1-1	-	TGTGCCAGCAGCTTAGATAGGGCGGCAGGGGTGACTGAAGCTTTCTTT	CASSLDRAAGVTEAFF
TRBV11-2	TRBD2	TRBJ2-7	-	TGTGCCAGCAGTTTTCTTGGACTAGCGGGAGACTCCTACGAGCAGTACTTC	CASSFLGLAGDSYEQYF
TRBV12-3/TRBV12-4	-	TRBJ2-7	many	TGTGCCAGCAGTTTAGACAGAGACTACGAGCAGTACTTC	CASSLDRDYEQYF
TRBV28	-	TRBJ1-6	-	TGTGCCAGCAGTTTGTCCAGGTGGAATTCACCCCTCCACTTT	CASSLSRWNSPLHF
TRBV11-2	TRBD2	TRBJ2-7	-	TGTGCCAGCAGCTATACTAGCGGGGCCGCCGAGCAGTACTTC	CASSYTSGAAEQYF
TRBV20-1	TRBD1	TRBJ1-5	few	TGCAGTGCTACGTATTCCGGACAGGTTGGTCTGCCCCAGCATTTT	CSATYSGQVGLPQHF
TRBV27	-	TRBJ1-1	few	TGTGCCAGCAGTGGGTCGGGGGCTACGACCCCTGAAGCTTTCTTT	CASSGSGATTPEAFF
TRBV3-1	-	TRBJ1-1	-	TGTGCCAGCAGCCCCGGGGGGGCGGGGAACACTGAAGCTTTCTTT	CASSPGGAGNTEAFF
TRBV9	-	TRBJ2-3	-	TGTGCCAGCAGCGCGGGCCAGGGCGGCCACATGTCAGCTTTCACAGATACGCAGTATTTT	CASSAGQGGHMSAFTDTQYF
TRBV28	-	TRBJ1-2	-	TGTGCCACCAACCGGGGGTCTGGCTACACCTTC	CATNRGSGYTF
TRBV6-5	-	TRBJ2-5	many	TGTGCCAGCAGTTACTTTCATGAAGAGACCCAGTACTTC	CASSYFHEETQYF
TRBV10-1	-	TRBJ1-1	few	TGCGCCAGCAGGGTTAAGGTGAACACTGAAGCTTTCTTT	CASRVKVNTEAFF
TRBV27	-	TRBJ1-6	-	TGTGCCAGCAGAGGCCCTGGGGCCGAGAATTCACCCCTCCACTTT	CASRGPGAENSPLHF
TRBV27	TRBD1	TRBJ2-7	few	TGTGCCAGCAGTTTTTCGGGACAGGGGTCTTCCTACGAGCAGTACTTC	CASSFSGQGSSYEQYF
TRBV6-1	-	TRBJ1-6	many	TGTGCCAGCGGGGAGACAGAAAGTTCACCCCTCCACTTT	CASGETESSPLHF
TRBV28	-	TRBJ1-5	-	TGTGCCAGCAGCAGATTACTGGGAAGCAATCAGCCCCAGCATTTT	CASSRLLGSNQPQHF
TRBV6-5	-	TRBJ1-4	few	TGTGCCAGCAGCTACGACCCTAATGAAAAACTGTTTTTT	CASSYDPNEKLFF
TRBV9	-	TRBJ1-6	-	TGTGCCAGCAGCGTTAGCACAGGGATGGAGTCACCCCTCCACTTT	CASSVSTGMESPLHF
TRBV6-1	-	TRBJ1-2	-	TGTGCCAGCGCGGGACATAACTATGGCTACACCTTC	CASAGHNYGYTF
TRBV28	-	TRBJ1-1	many	TGTGCCAGCAGTGGAAACACGTTTTCTGAAGCTTTCTTT	CASSGNTFSEAFF
TRBV12-3/TRBV12-4	TRBD2	TRBJ2-2	few	TGTGCCAGCCAAAAACCGGGACTAGCGGTGACCGGGGAGCTGTTTTTT	CASQKPGLAVTGELFF
TRBV18	-	TRBJ1-2	-	TGTGCCAGCTCAACGAAGCAGGGGTTGGACTATGGCTACACCTTC	CASSTKQGLDYGYTF
TRBV12-5	TRBD2	TRBJ2-2	few	TGTGCTAGTGGTTCGTCCGTGGAGCGGGATCCGACCGGGGAGCTGTTTTTT	CASGSSVERDPTGELFF
TRBV19	-	TRBJ2-3	-	TGTGCCAGTAGTATCTCTAGCGCAAATACGCAGTATTTT	CASSISSANTQYF
TRBV9	-	TRBJ1-1	few	TGTGCCAGCACACCCAGGAACACTGAAGCTTTCTTT	CASTPRNTEAFF
TRBV29-1	-	TRBJ2-5	-	TGCAGCGTTGACGATCTGGGAGAGACCCAGTACTTC	CSVDDLGETQYF
TRBV5-5	TRBD1	TRBJ2-7	-	TGTGCCAGCAGCTTGGATCAGGGGGCGGTCTACGAGCAGTACTTC	CASSLDQGAVYEQYF
TRBV28	-	TRBJ1-5	many	TGTGCCAGCAGTTTAGGGACGTTTAGCAATCAGCCCCAGCATTTT	CASSLGTFSNQPQHF
TRBV5-1	-	TRBJ1-2	-	TGCGCCAGCAGCTTGGCCCAGTCCTCCTATGGCTACACCTTC	CASSLAQSSYGYTF
TRBV20-1	TRBD1	TRBJ2-7	few	TGCAGTGCTAGAGACTTCCGGGACAGGGACTCCTACGAGCAGTACTTC	CSARDFRDRDSYEQYF
TRBV12-3/TRBV12-4	TRBD2	TRBJ2-7	few	TGTGCCAGCAGCCAAGATCTAGCGGGAGCCTACGAGCAGTACTTC	CASSQDLAGAYEQYF
TRBV6-1	TRBD1	TRBJ1-1	-	TGTGCCAGCGCTCAGGGGGCCGAAGCTTTCTTT	CASAQGAEAFF
TRBV11-1	-	TRBJ2-5	-	TGTGCCAGCAGCTTAGCACCAAACCAAGAGACCCAGTACTTC	CASSLAPNQETQYF
TRBV30	TRBD2	TRBJ2-1	-	TGTGCCTGGAGTCGGACTAGCGGGATATACAATGAGCAGTTCTTC	CAWSRTSGIYNEQFF
TRBV20-1	-	TRBJ1-1	-	TGCAGTGCTAGGGAGGGAAAGGGAGGGACCACTGAAGCTTTCTTT	CSAREGKGGTTEAFF
TRBV28	-	TRBJ2-7	-	TGTGCCAGCAGTTACCGGGAACCGTACGAGCAGTACTTC	CASSYREPYEQYF
TRBV5-5	-	TRBJ2-5	few	TGTGCCAGCAGCTTGATCGTGTCGAAGCAAGAGACCCAGTACTTC	CASSLIVSKQETQYF
TRBV10-2	-	TRBJ2-7	-	TGCGCCAGCAGTGTCTACAGGAGTACGTCTGAGCAGTACTTC	CASSVYRSTSEQYF
TRBV12-3/TRBV12-4	-	TRBJ2-4	many	TGTGCCAGCAGTTTAGGGCAGGGGGGCAACATTCAGTACTTC	CASSLGQGGNIQYF
TRBV6-2/TRBV6-3	-	TRBJ2-4	-	TGTGCCAGCAGTTACCCGACAGGGGCGGGGGACATTCAGTACTTC	CASSYPTGAGDIQYF
TRBV2	TRBD1	TRBJ1-1	many	TGTGCCAGCAGGTCCGGGACAGTTGAAGCTTTCTTT	CASRSGTVEAFF
TRBV19	-	TRBJ1-1	-	TGTGCCAGTAGTATAATATGGCCAGCAGGGGACACTGAAGCTTTCTTT	CASSIIWPAGDTEAFF
TRBV5-4	-	TRBJ1-2	-	TGTGCCAGCAGCGGGGGGGGGATACAGGGCGTTGGCTACACCTTC	CASSGGGIQGVGYTF
TRBV2	TRBD1	TRBJ1-5	-	TGTGCCAGCAGTGTTTTGCAGGGGGCGAATCAGCCCCAGCATTTT	CASSVLQGANQPQHF